Below, 9 T cell receptor beta chains from the same sample are listed, as sequenced in a study of identical twins. TCRdb reprocessed the 5' RACE reads with MiXCR, giving one entry per CDR3 protein. The profile shows some 440,000 distinct CDR3 sequences, roughly 26% of them singletons. This sample was shared with a second study, whose subject was T cells expressing NK-cell markers.

Sequencing was done on a sample of CD4+ T cells sorted from blood. Every receptor here comes from a woman aged 18-29 years in good health.

Only a few counts were recorded for this clonotype. The genes are TRBV20-1 and TRBJ2-3; D uncertain. Germline assignment: CDR1 DFQATT and CDR2 SNEGSKA (reference sequence). The CDR3 totals 15 residues. The V and J ends lost 5 bases and 0 bases respectively, with 15 bases between them. In DNA, the CDR3 is TGCAGTGCTTTGGTAGCCCTAACTAGCACAGATACGCAGTATTTT. It specifies CSALVALTSTDTQYF.

The chain employs TRBV12-3 or TRBV12-4 and TRBJ1-5, with D hard to call. There are 13 residues in the CDR3. Trimming took 2 bases from V and 3 from J, leaving 5 bases between them. The CDR3 region is CASSLSLNQPQHF. In DNA form, the CDR3 reads TGTGCCAGCAGTTTAAGCCTCAATCAGCCCCAGCATTTT.

This clonotype was recorded many times. The chain uses TRBV20-1 and TRBJ2-5; maybe TRBD1 (6 bases). Germline loops: CDR1 DFQATT, CDR2 SNEGSKA (reference sequence). Trimming took off 6 bases at V and 2 bases at J, with 10 bases between the two ends. This CDR3 is built from 12 residues. The CDR3 DNA sequence: TGCAGTGCAGTGGGACATCAAGAGACCCAGTACTTC. As protein: CSAVGHQETQYF.

This clonotype was picked up a small number of times. This chain links TRBV29-1 with TRBJ1-1; D unclear. The CDR3 sequence is 13 residues long. Trimming removed 0 bases from V and 1 base from J, with 6 bases in between. Germline CDR1 reads SQVTM; CDR2 reads ANQGSEA. CDR3 nucleotides: TGCAGCGTTGAAGATTACGGGAACACTGAAGCTTTCTTT. It encodes CSVEDYGNTEAFF.

This clonotype was detected many times. The chain combines TRBV5-1 with TRBJ2-5; D call uncertain. This CDR3 contains 11 residues. Germline loops: CDR1 SGHRS, CDR2 YFSETQ. The V end was cut by 5 bases, the J end by 2 bases, with 4 bases between. CDR3 bases: TGCGCCAGCAGACGACAAGAGACCCAGTACTTC. Its protein product is CASRRQETQYF. The full variable domain, its missing parts supplied by reference TRBV5-1 and TRBJ2-5, is KAGVTQTPRYLIKTRGQQVTLSCSPISGHRSVSWYQQTPGQGLQFLFEYFSETQRNKGNFPGRFSGRQFSNSRSEMNVSTLELGDSALYLCASRRQETQYFGPGTRLLVL.

A few counts support this clonotype. The rearrangement joins TRBV12-3 or TRBV12-4 to TRBJ1-2; D not resolved. This CDR3 has 11 residues. Trimming pared 5 bases from V and 10 bases from J, leaving 11 bases between. The CDR3 spells CASSDRAPYTF. For the CDR3, the DNA is TGTGCCAGCAGTGACCGGGCCCCCTACACCTTC.

The chain has TRBV6-1 and TRBJ1-3; 8 bases align to TRBD1. Germline lookup yields CDR1 MNHNS and CDR2 SASEGT. After removal of 10 bases from V and 4 bases from J, the junction contained 9 bases not matched to a gene. The CDR3 consists of 14 residues. The CDR3 DNA is TGTGCCACATCATCCGGGACAGGAGGAAACACCATATATTTT. Protein sequence: CATSSGTGGNTIYF.

V and J are TRBV12-3 or TRBV12-4 and TRBJ2-5; TRBD2 matches 12 bases. Unmatched junction bases numbered 14, after V lost 5 bases and J lost 7 bases. The CDR3 loop spans 17 amino acids. CDR3 DNA sequence: TGTGCCAGCAGTGCGTCCCTAGCGGGGGGGCGATCGGGGACCCAGTACTTC. Its protein product is CASSASLAGGRSGTQYF.

This clonotype came up a few times. The chain uses TRBV20-1 and TRBJ2-4, with D unclear. The ends were cut back, 3 bases at V and 5 bases at J, with 8 bases in the middle. The germline V gene has CDR1 DFQATT and CDR2 SNEGSKA (reference sequence). This CDR3 has 12 residues. CDR3 bases: TGCAGTGCTAGGAGGCCTCAAAACATTCAGTACTTC. It encodes CSARRPQNIQYF.